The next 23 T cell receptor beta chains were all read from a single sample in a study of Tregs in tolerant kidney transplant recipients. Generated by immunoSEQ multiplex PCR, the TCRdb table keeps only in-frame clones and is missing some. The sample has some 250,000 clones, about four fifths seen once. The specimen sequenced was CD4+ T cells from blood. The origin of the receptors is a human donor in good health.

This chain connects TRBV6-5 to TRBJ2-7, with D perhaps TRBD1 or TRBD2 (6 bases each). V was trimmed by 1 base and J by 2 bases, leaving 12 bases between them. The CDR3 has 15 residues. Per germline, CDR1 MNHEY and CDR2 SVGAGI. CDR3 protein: CASSYFPRGPYEQYF. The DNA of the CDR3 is TGTGCCAGCAGTTACTTCCCTCGGGGGCCCTACGAGCAGTACTTC.

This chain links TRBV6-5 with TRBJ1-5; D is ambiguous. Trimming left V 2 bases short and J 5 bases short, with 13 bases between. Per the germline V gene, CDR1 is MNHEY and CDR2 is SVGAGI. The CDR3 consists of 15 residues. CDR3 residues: CASSYLRGIDQPQHF. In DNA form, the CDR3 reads TGTGCCAGCAGTTACCTTCGGGGTATAGATCAGCCCCAGCATTTT.

The CDR3 loop is CASSDGGAPTYEQYF. CDR3 coding DNA: TGTGCCAGCAGTGACGGGGGCGCCCCTACCTACGAGCAGTACTTC. The V and J genes are TRBV2 and TRBJ2-7, with D perhaps being TRBD1 or TRBD2 (6 bases each). CDR3 size: 15 residues. Per germline, CDR1 SNHLY and CDR2 FYNNEI. V was trimmed by 3 bases and J by 2 bases, leaving 14 bases between them.

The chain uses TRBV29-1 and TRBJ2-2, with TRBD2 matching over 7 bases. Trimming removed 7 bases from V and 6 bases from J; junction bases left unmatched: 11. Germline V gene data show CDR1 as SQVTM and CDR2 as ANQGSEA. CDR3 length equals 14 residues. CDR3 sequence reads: CSALRGLNSGELFF. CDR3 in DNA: TGCAGCGCCTTGAGGGGACTAAACTCCGGGGAGCTGTTTTTT.

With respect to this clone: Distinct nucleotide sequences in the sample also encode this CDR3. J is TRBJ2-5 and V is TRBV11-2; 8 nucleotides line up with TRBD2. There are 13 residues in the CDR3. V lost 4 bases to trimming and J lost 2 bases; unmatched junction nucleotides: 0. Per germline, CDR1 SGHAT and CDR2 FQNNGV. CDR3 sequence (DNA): TGTGCCAGCAGCTCGGGGGGGCAAGAGACCCAGTACTTC. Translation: CASSSGGQETQYF.

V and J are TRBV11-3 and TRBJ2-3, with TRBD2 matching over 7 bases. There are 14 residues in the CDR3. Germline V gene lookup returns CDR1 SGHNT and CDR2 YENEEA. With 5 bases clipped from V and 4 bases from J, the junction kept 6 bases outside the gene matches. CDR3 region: CASSPGRGPDTQYF. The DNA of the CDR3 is TGTGCCAGCAGCCCAGGGAGGGGACCAGATACGCAGTATTTT.

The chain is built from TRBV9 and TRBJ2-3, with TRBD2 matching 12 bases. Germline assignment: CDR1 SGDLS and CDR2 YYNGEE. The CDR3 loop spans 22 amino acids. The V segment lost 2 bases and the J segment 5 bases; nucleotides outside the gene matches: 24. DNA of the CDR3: TGTGCCAGCAGCGTTAGCCTTAGTAACCCCATGACTAGCGGGAGTTTCGGAGATACGCAGTATTTT. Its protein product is CASSVSLSNPMTSGSFGDTQYF.

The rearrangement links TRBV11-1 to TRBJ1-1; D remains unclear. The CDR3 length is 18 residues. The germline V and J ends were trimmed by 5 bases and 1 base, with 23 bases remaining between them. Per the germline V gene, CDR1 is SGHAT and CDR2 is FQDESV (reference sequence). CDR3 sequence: CASSPRNAPTGGNTEAFF. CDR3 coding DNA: TGTGCCAGCAGCCCCAGGAACGCGCCGACGGGTGGGAACACTGAAGCTTTCTTT.

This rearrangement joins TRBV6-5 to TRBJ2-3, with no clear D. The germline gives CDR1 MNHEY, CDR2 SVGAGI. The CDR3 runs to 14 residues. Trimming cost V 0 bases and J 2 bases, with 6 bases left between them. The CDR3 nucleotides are TGTGCCAGCAGTTACTCGGGTGCCACAGATACGCAGTATTTT. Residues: CASSYSGATDTQYF.

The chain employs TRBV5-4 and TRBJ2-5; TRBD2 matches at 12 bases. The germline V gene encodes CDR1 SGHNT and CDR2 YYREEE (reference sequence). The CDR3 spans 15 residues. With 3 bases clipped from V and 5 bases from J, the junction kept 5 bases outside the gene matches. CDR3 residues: CASSSSGRAGETQYF. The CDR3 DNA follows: TGTGCCAGCAGCTCTAGCGGGAGGGCCGGGGAGACCCAGTACTTC.

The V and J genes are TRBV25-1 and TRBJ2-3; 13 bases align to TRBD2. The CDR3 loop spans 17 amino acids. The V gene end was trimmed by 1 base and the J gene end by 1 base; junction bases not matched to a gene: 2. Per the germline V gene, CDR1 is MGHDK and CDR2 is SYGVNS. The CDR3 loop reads CASSELGLAGRTDTQYF. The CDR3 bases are TGTGCCAGCAGTGAATTGGGACTAGCGGGGCGCACAGATACGCAGTATTTT. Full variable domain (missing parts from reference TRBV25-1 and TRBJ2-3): EADIYQTPRYLVIGTGKKITLECSQTMGHDKMYWYQQDPGMELHLIHYSYGVNSTEKGDLSSESTVSRIRTEHFPLTLESARPSHTSQYLCASSELGLAGRTDTQYFGPGTRLTVL.

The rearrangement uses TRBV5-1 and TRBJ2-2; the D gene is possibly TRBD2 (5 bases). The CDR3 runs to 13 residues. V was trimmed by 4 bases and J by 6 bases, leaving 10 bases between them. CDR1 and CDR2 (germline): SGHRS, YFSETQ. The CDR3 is CASSHNGAGELFF. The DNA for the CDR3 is TGCGCCAGCAGCCATAACGGGGCCGGGGAGCTGTTTTTT.

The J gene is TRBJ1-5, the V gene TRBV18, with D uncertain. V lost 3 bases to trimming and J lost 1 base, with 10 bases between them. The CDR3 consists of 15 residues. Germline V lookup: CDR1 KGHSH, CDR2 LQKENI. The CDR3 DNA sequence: TGTGCCAGCTCACCCATCCAGGCGAGCAATCAGCCCCAGCATTTT. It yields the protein CASSPIQASNQPQHF.

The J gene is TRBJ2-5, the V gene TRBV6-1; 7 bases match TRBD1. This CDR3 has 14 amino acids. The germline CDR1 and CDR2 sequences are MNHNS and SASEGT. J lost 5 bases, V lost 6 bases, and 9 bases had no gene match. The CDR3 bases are TGTGCCAGCAGATCCGGACAGGTCAGGGAGACCCAGTACTTC. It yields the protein CASRSGQVRETQYF.

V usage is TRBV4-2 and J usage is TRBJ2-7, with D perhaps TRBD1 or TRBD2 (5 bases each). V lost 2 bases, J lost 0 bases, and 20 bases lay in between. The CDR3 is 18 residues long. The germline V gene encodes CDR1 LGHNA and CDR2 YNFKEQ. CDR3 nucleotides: TGTGCCAGCAGCCAATCCAGCACGTCCTGGGGACCCTCCTACGAGCAGTACTTC. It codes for CASSQSSTSWGPSYEQYF.

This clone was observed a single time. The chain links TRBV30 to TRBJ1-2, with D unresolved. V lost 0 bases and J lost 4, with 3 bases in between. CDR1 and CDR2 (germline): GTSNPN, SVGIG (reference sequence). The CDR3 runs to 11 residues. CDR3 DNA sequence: TGTGCCTGGAGTGTACGCTATGGCTACACCTTC. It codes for CAWSVRYGYTF.

CDR3 amino acids: CASRGSNPNTEAFF. The CDR3 DNA reads as TGTGCCAGCAGAGGATCGAACCCTAACACTGAAGCTTTCTTT. V and J are TRBV7-6 and TRBJ1-1; D is ambiguous. The ends were cut back, 6 bases at V and 2 bases at J, with 13 bases in the middle. Germline-derived CDR1 and CDR2 are SGHVS and FNYEAQ. CDR3 size: 14 residues.

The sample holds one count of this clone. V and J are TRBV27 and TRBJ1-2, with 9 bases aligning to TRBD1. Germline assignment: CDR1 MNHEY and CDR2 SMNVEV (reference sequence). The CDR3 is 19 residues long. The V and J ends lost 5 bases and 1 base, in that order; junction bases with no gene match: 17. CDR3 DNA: TGTGCCAGCAGTCGCTTTCCACAGGGGGCGCGGAGAAATAACTATGGCTACACCTTC. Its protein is CASSRFPQGARRNNYGYTF.

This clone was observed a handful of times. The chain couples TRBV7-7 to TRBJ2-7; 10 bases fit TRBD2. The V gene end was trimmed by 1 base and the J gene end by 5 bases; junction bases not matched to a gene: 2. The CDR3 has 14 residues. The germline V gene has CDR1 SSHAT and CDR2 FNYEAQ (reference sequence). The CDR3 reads CASSLGLAGDEQYF. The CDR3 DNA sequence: TGTGCCAGCAGCTTAGGTCTAGCGGGAGACGAGCAGTACTTC.

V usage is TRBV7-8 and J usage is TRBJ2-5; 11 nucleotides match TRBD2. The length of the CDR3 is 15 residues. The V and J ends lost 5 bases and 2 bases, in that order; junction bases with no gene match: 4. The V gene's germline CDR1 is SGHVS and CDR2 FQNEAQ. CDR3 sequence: CASSVSGGVQETQYF. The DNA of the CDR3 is TGTGCCAGCAGCGTTAGCGGGGGGGTTCAAGAGACCCAGTACTTC.

The CDR3 reads CASKRQFPNEKLFF. CDR3 DNA: TGTGCCAGCAAAAGACAGTTTCCTAATGAAAAACTGTTTTTT. The rearrangement links TRBV27 to TRBJ1-4; D is perhaps TRBD1 (5 bases). The CDR3 is made up of 14 amino acids. The germline V and J ends were trimmed by 7 bases and 3 bases, with 12 bases remaining between them. CDR1 is MNHEY and CDR2 is SMNVEV in the germline V gene (reference sequence).

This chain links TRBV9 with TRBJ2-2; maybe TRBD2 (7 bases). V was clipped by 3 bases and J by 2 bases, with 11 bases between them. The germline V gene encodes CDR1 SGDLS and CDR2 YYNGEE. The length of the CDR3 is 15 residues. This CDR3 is CASSAGGLNTGELFF. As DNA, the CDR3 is TGTGCCAGCAGCGCGGGGGGCCTCAACACCGGGGAGCTGTTTTTT.

CDR3 loop: CASSPAAGAVSYEQYF. CDR3 bases: TGTGCCAGCAGCCCTGCGGCAGGGGCGGTTTCCTACGAGCAGTACTTC. The V and J genes are TRBV9 and TRBJ2-7, with D possibly matching TRBD1 (6 bases). The V end was cut by 4 bases, the J end by 1 base, with 18 bases between. The germline V gene has CDR1 SGDLS and CDR2 YYNGEE. This CDR3 comprises 16 residues.